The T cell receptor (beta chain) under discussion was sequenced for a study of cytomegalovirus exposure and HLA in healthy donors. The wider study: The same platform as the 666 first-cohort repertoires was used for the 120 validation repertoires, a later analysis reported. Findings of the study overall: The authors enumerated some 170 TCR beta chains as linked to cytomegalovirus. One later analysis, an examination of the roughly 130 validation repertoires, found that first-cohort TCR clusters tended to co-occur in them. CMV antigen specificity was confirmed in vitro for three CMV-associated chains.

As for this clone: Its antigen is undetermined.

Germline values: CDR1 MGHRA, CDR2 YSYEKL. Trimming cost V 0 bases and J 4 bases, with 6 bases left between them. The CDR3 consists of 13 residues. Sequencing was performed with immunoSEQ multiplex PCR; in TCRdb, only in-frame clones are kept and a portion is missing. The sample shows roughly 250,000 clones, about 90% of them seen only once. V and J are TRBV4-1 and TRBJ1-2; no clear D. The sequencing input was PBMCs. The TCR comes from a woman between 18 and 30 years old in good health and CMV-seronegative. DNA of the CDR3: TGCGCCAGCAGCCAAGATCTAAGCTATGGCTACACCTTC. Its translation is CASSQDLSYGYTF.